This TCR beta chain was captured in a study of cytomegalovirus exposure and HLA in healthy donors. Study results and limitations: A later analysis showed that HLA-associated TCR beta chains had undergone more clonal expansion than equally common others.

In regard to this clone: What it binds is not known.

PCR employed 60 Vbeta and 13 Jbeta primers. Original processing notes: Later, roughly 80 million unique TCR beta chains were counted in an analysis, and around 11 million of them were shared. This table comes from immunoSEQ multiplex PCR, and its TCRdb copy is limited to in-frame clones, with some not included. V, J and clone size are taken as reported in that table, and D and trimming were inferred from the DNA itself. The sample shows approximately 76,000 clones, roughly 85% of them seen only once. The germline CDR1 and CDR2 sequences are LNHDA and SQIVND (reference sequence). The CDR3 contains 13 residues. V lost 1 base and J 5 bases, leaving 8 bases between the germline ends.

The rearrangement uses TRBV19 and TRBJ1-1; D not certain. The TCR comes from a man in his thirties or forties in good health and CMV-seronegative. What was sequenced was PBMCs. The CDR3 here is CASSIAAQTEAFF. The CDR3 DNA is TGTGCCAGTAGTATAGCGGCACAGACTGAAGCTTTCTTT.